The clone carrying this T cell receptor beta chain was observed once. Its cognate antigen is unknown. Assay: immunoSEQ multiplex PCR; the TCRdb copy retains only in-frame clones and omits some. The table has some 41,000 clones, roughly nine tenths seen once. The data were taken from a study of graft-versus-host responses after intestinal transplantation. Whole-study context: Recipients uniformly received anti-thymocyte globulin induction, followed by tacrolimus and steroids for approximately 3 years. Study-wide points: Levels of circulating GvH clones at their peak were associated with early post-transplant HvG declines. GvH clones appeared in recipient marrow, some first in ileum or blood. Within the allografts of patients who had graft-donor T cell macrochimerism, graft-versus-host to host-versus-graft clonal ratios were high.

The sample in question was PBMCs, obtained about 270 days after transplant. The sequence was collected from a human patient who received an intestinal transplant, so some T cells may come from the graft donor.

CDR3 amino acids: CASSPRGVRDSPLHF. CDR3 sequence (DNA): TGTGCCAGCAGCCCACGAGGGGTACGAGATTCACCCCTCCACTTT. V usage is TRBV7-8 and J usage is TRBJ1-6, with D possibly matching TRBD1 (5 bases). Germline CDR1 reads SGHVS; CDR2 reads FQNEAQ. The V end was cut by 5 bases, the J end by 8 bases, with 16 bases between. The CDR3 contains 15 residues.